This T cell receptor beta chain was recovered during a study of identical twins. This CDR3 has 14 amino acids. V lost 7 bases and J lost 3; bases outside the gene matches: 7. Study-wide findings and caveats: Insertions were reduced in abundant cord blood beta clonotypes but not in memory repertoires.

This clonotype was seen a handful of times. The antigen is not known. Among all donors, each was a healthy Caucasian. TCRdb passed the 5' RACE reads through MiXCR, listing each CDR3 protein once. The data hold about 250,000 distinct CDR3 sequences, with 11% to 15% observed a single time. The sample was memory (CD45RO+) T cells sorted from blood. This sequence joins TRBV12-3 or TRBV12-4 and TRBJ1-2, with 8 positions matching TRBD1. This sequence originates from a woman under 30 in good health. The CDR3 sequence is CASNSGGEDYGYTF. The CDR3 nucleotides read TGTGCCAGCAATTCAGGGGGCGAAGACTATGGCTACACCTTC.